This T cell receptor beta chain was sequenced in a study of T cell responses to AZD1222 COVID-19 vaccine. Study details: Second-dose intervals of approximately 4 or approximately 12 weeks were pooled. Regarding the study as a whole: The donor cohort was predominantly white British with a female majority, and clonal diversity may have been underestimated. Across the whole spike, CD4 TCRs peaked at regions 160-218 and 743-854. Repertoires were obtained only post-peak T cell response.

The V gene's germline CDR1 is SNHLY and CDR2 FYNNEI. V was pared by 5 bases and J by 2 bases, with 14 bases between. CDR3 length: 15 residues. Some clones are missing from TCRdb's copy, which holds only in-frame ones; the method was immunoSEQ multiplex PCR. Of approximately 150,000 clones in the sample, approximately 86% were seen once. Notes on this clone: Its antigen is still unknown.

The source material was peripheral blood, sampled on day 0 of AZD1222 vaccination. The chain links TRBV2 to TRBJ2-3; maybe TRBD1 (6 bases). The source of this sequence is an adult in good health. The CDR3 reads CASSSQGWPTDTQYF. CDR3 DNA: TGTGCCAGCAGTTCACAGGGATGGCCCACAGATACGCAGTATTTT.